These T cell receptor beta chains were read from a single sample in a study of blood T cell repertoires in COVID-19. The data were produced by immunoSEQ multiplex PCR, yet TCRdb's version contains in-frame clones alone and is incomplete. The sample consists of 120,000 or so clones, around 80% of them appearing once. Sequenced sample: peripheral blood. These receptor sequences come from a man older than 75 with active or convalescent COVID-19. The CDR3 runs from the conserved cysteine through the conserved F or W. The order of the fields is D gene, V gene, J gene, clone size, CDR3 protein, CDR3 DNA. The D gene is left open where the match is weak. Clone size is not always given. Where it is, it says once, few, many or a class for expanded clones.

D: -; V: TRBV5-4; J: TRBJ1-5; size: -; CDR3: CASSLSRINQPQHF; DNA: TGTGCCAGCAGCTTGTCCAGGATCAATCAGCCCCAGCATTTT
D: TRBD1; V: TRBV5-1; J: TRBJ2-5; size: -; CDR3: CASGPAGQGGSETQYF; DNA: TGCGCCAGCGGCCCTGCGGGACAGGGGGGTTCAGAGACCCAGTACTTC
D: -; V: TRBV5-1; J: TRBJ1-5; size: -; CDR3: CASSLTGVNNQPQHF; DNA: TGCGCCAGCAGCTTGACAGGAGTTAATAATCAGCCCCAGCATTTT
D: -; V: TRBV5-4; J: TRBJ1-2; size: -; CDR3: CASSNVDSGYGYTF; DNA: TGTGCCAGCAGCAACGTGGACAGCGGATATGGCTACACCTTC
D: TRBD1; V: TRBV9; J: TRBJ2-5; size: -; CDR3: CASSADRVKTQYF; DNA: TGTGCCAGCAGCGCAGACAGGGTGAAGACCCAGTACTTC
D: -; V: TRBV19; J: TRBJ1-2; size: -; CDR3: CASSMWSTGYTF; DNA: TGTGCCAGTAGTATGTGGAGTACTGGCTACACCTTC
D: -; V: TRBV5-1; J: TRBJ1-6; size: -; CDR3: CASSLDGFGNSPLHF; DNA: TGCGCCAGCAGCTTGGACGGGTTTGGTAATTCACCCCTCCACTTT
D: -; V: TRBV6-2/TRBV6-3; J: TRBJ1-6; size: -; CDR3: CASSYPSSYNSPLHF; DNA: TGTGCCAGCAGTTACCCGAGCTCCTATAATTCACCCCTCCACTTT
D: -; V: TRBV13; J: TRBJ1-1; size: -; CDR3: CASSLRVVSEAFF; DNA: TGTGCCAGCAGCTTACGAGTCGTCTCTGAAGCTTTCTTT
D: TRBD1; V: TRBV14; J: TRBJ1-2; size: -; CDR3: CASSRFTGDYGYTF; DNA: TGTGCCAGCAGCCGATTTACAGGGGACTATGGCTACACCTTC
D: TRBD2; V: TRBV3-1/TRBV3-2; J: TRBJ2-7; size: -; CDR3: CASSPGGARSYEQYF; DNA: TGTGCCAGCAGCCCGGGGGGGGCGCGATCCTACGAGCAGTACTTC
D: TRBD1; V: TRBV7-2; J: TRBJ1-3; size: -; CDR3: CASSFLRTGLTGNTIYF; DNA: TGTGCCAGCAGCTTTCTTCGGACAGGGCTTACCGGAAACACCATATATTTT
D: -; V: TRBV11-3; J: TRBJ2-2; size: -; CDR3: CASSQTGPGELFF; DNA: TGTGCCAGCAGCCAAACAGGGCCCGGGGAGCTGTTTTTT
D: TRBD2; V: TRBV12-5; J: TRBJ2-5; size: -; CDR3: CASGGIGRARGGRETQYF; DNA: TGTGCTAGTGGGGGGATAGGCAGGGCCCGGGGGGGCCGGGAGACCCAGTACTTC
D: -; V: TRBV4-2; J: TRBJ2-7; size: -; CDR3: CASSQDLSYEQYF; DNA: TGTGCCAGCAGCCAAGATCTCTCCTACGAGCAGTACTTC
D: TRBD2; V: TRBV12-3/TRBV12-4; J: TRBJ2-1; size: -; CDR3: CAGGGPSNEQFF; DNA: TGCGCGGGCGGGGGGCCGTCCAATGAGCAGTTCTTC
D: TRBD1; V: TRBV6-5; J: TRBJ1-2; size: once; CDR3: CASTQGAGGYTF; DNA: TGTGCCAGCACTCAGGGGGCTGGCGGCTACACCTTC
D: -; V: TRBV7-3; J: TRBJ1-6; size: -; CDR3: CASSLRPRDSYNSPLHF; DNA: TGTGCCAGCAGCTTAAGGCCGAGGGACTCCTATAATTCACCCCTCCACTTT
D: TRBD1; V: TRBV3-1/TRBV3-2; J: TRBJ2-5; size: -; CDR3: CASSQNRGQGETQYF; DNA: TGTGCCAGCAGCCAAAACAGGGGCCAGGGAGAGACCCAGTACTTC
D: -; V: TRBV6-2/TRBV6-3; J: TRBJ2-2; size: -; CDR3: CASSYNYRAGELFF; DNA: TGTGCCAGCAGTTACAACTATAGAGCCGGGGAGCTGTTTTTT
D: TRBD2; V: TRBV11-2; J: TRBJ2-1; size: -; CDR3: CASSSTGTSPYNEQFF; DNA: TGTGCCAGCAGCTCCACCGGGACTAGCCCGTACAATGAGCAGTTCTTC
D: TRBD2; V: TRBV5-4; J: TRBJ2-2; size: -; CDR3: CASSFSGGNTGELFF; DNA: TGTGCCAGCAGCTTTAGCGGGGGGAACACCGGGGAGCTGTTTTTT
D: -; V: TRBV7-9; J: TRBJ2-7; size: once; CDR3: CASSPSVVYEQYF; DNA: TGTGCCAGCAGCCCCTCGGTGGTCTACGAGCAGTACTTC
D: TRBD1; V: TRBV5-4; J: TRBJ2-5; size: -; CDR3: CASHTTGVETQYF; DNA: TGTGCCAGCCACACTACAGGGGTGGAGACCCAGTACTTC
D: -; V: TRBV15; J: TRBJ2-5; size: once; CDR3: CATSRDLQAGVRETQYF; DNA: TGTGCCACCAGCAGAGATTTACAGGCAGGGGTCCGGGAGACCCAGTACTTC
D: TRBD2; V: TRBV7-9; J: TRBJ2-2; size: -; CDR3: CATTSGGAAGTGELFF; DNA: TGTGCTACAACTAGCGGGGGCGCCGCGGGCACCGGGGAGCTGTTTTTT
D: -; V: TRBV6-5; J: TRBJ2-5; size: -; CDR3: CASSYSKVARETQYF; DNA: TGTGCCAGCAGTTACTCGAAGGTGGCTAGAGAGACCCAGTACTTC
D: TRBD1; V: TRBV5-1; J: TRBJ1-1; size: -; CDR3: CASSPRTGRETEAFF; DNA: TGCGCCAGCAGCCCTAGGACAGGGAGGGAGACTGAAGCTTTCTTT
D: TRBD1; V: TRBV3-1/TRBV3-2; J: TRBJ1-1; size: -; CDR3: CASSPKSGDSEAFF; DNA: TGTGCCAGCAGCCCGAAATCAGGGGACAGTGAAGCTTTCTTT
D: TRBD2; V: TRBV18; J: TRBJ2-2; size: -; CDR3: CASSPPFGGANTGELFF; DNA: TGTGCCAGCTCACCACCTTTCGGGGGGGCGAACACCGGGGAGCTGTTTTTT
D: TRBD1; V: TRBV7-3; J: TRBJ1-2; size: -; CDR3: CASSPGQDLNYGYTF; DNA: TGTGCCAGCAGCCCCGGACAGGACCTCAACTATGGCTACACCTTC
D: -; V: TRBV15; J: TRBJ2-7; size: -; CDR3: CATSPGIVYEQYF; DNA: TGTGCCACCAGCCCTGGTATAGTATACGAGCAGTACTTC
D: TRBD1; V: TRBV11-2; J: TRBJ2-7; size: once; CDR3: CASSLGQGIPYEQYF; DNA: TGTGCCAGCAGCTTAGGACAGGGGATTCCCTACGAGCAGTACTTC
D: TRBD2; V: TRBV7-8; J: TRBJ2-5; size: -; CDR3: CASSSRRLAANGTQYF; DNA: TGTGCCAGCAGCTCCCGTAGACTAGCGGCCAACGGGACCCAGTACTTC